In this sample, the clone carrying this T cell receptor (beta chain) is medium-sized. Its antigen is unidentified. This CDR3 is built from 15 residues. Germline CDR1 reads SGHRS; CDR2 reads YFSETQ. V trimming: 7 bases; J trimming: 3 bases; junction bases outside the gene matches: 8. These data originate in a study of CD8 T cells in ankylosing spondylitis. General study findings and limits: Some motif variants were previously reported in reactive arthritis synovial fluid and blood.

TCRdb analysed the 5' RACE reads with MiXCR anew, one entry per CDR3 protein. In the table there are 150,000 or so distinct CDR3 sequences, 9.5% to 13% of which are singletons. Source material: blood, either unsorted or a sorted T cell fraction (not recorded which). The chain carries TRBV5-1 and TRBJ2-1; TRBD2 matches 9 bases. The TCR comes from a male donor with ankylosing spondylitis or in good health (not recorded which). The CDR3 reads CASSPARGGYNEQFF. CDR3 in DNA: TGCGCCAGCTCTCCCGCGCGGGGGGGCTACAATGAGCAGTTCTTC. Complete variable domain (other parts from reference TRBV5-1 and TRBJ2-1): KAGVTQTPRYLIKTRGQQVTLSCSPISGHRSVSWYQQTPGQGLQFLFEYFSETQRNKGNFPGRFSGRQFSNSRSEMNVSTLELGDSALYLCASSPARGGYNEQFFGPGTRLTVL.